The rows below give T cell receptor beta chains drawn from one sample of a study of cytomegalovirus exposure and HLA in healthy donors. This table comes from immunoSEQ multiplex PCR, and its TCRdb copy is limited to in-frame clones, with some not included. Here the sample spans 140,000 to 150,000 clones, roughly 80% being singletons. Specimen: PBMCs. These receptors were collected from a female donor in good health and CMV-seronegative. Both conserved end residues are part of each CDR3. D genes are given only for firm matches. Expanded clones are given a class, and other clones once, few, many or no size at all.

d_call: NA; clone_size: once; j_call: TRBJ2-5; v_call: TRBV14; cdr3_aa: CASSQVGDWRKETQYF; cdr3_nt: TGTGCCAGCAGCCAAGTTGGGGACTGGAGAAAAGAGACCCAGTACTTC
d_call: TRBD2; clone_size: NA; j_call: TRBJ2-5; v_call: TRBV4-2; cdr3_aa: CASSQDGNPSGRETQYF; cdr3_nt: TGTGCCAGCAGCCAAGATGGTAACCCTAGCGGGAGGGAGACCCAGTACTTC
d_call: NA; clone_size: NA; j_call: TRBJ2-3; v_call: TRBV15; cdr3_aa: CATSRSRATDTQYF; cdr3_nt: TGTGCCACCAGCCGATCCAGGGCAACAGATACGCAGTATTTT
d_call: NA; clone_size: NA; j_call: TRBJ2-7; v_call: TRBV6-4; cdr3_aa: CASSPGSKEQYF; cdr3_nt: TGTGCCAGCAGTCCTGGTAGTAAAGAGCAGTACTTC
d_call: TRBD2; clone_size: NA; j_call: TRBJ2-2; v_call: TRBV27; cdr3_aa: CASSLYSGSNSAELFF; cdr3_nt: TGTGCCAGCAGTCTCTATAGCGGGAGTAACTCGGCGGAGCTGTTTTTT
d_call: TRBD1; clone_size: once; j_call: TRBJ1-5; v_call: TRBV28; cdr3_aa: CASSLRQGTGHF; cdr3_nt: TGTGCCAGCAGTTTACGACAGGGGACCGGGCATTTT
d_call: NA; clone_size: NA; j_call: TRBJ2-1; v_call: TRBV15; cdr3_aa: CATSPGNEQFF; cdr3_nt: TGTGCCACCAGCCCAGGAAATGAGCAGTTCTTC
d_call: TRBD2; clone_size: NA; j_call: TRBJ2-7; v_call: TRBV5-1; cdr3_aa: CASSWGLASYEQYF; cdr3_nt: TGCGCCAGCAGCTGGGGACTAGCTTCCTACGAGCAGTACTTC
d_call: TRBD1; clone_size: NA; j_call: TRBJ2-7; v_call: TRBV5-1; cdr3_aa: CASSGQGYNEQYF; cdr3_nt: TGCGCCAGCAGTGGACAGGGGTACAACGAGCAGTACTTC
d_call: NA; clone_size: NA; j_call: TRBJ2-7; v_call: TRBV28; cdr3_aa: CASLVAGGGEQYF; cdr3_nt: TGTGCCAGCCTCGTGGCAGGGGGAGGAGAGCAGTACTTC
d_call: TRBD2; clone_size: NA; j_call: TRBJ2-3; v_call: TRBV7-8; cdr3_aa: CASSLASAGVGTDTQYF; cdr3_nt: TGTGCCAGCAGCTTAGCGTCAGCGGGGGTAGGCACAGATACGCAGTATTTT
d_call: NA; clone_size: NA; j_call: TRBJ2-7; v_call: TRBV30; cdr3_aa: CAWSVSTNSYEQYF; cdr3_nt: TGTGCCTGGAGTGTATCCACTAACTCCTACGAGCAGTACTTC
d_call: NA; clone_size: NA; j_call: TRBJ1-2; v_call: TRBV28; cdr3_aa: CASTRINYGYTF; cdr3_nt: TGTGCCAGCACCAGGATTAACTATGGCTACACCTTC
d_call: NA; clone_size: NA; j_call: TRBJ2-3; v_call: TRBV28; cdr3_aa: CASPPSGTPFGDTQYF; cdr3_nt: TGTGCCAGCCCTCCCTCCGGGACACCCTTCGGGGATACGCAGTATTTT
d_call: NA; clone_size: NA; j_call: TRBJ1-1; v_call: TRBV28; cdr3_aa: CASSLLPRTVNTEAFF; cdr3_nt: TGTGCCAGCAGTTTACTCCCTCGCACAGTGAACACTGAAGCTTTCTTT
d_call: TRBD1; clone_size: NA; j_call: TRBJ1-1; v_call: TRBV27; cdr3_aa: CASSAQGALPGSFF; cdr3_nt: TGTGCCAGCAGTGCACAGGGGGCGCTCCCAGGGTCTTTCTTT
d_call: TRBD1; clone_size: NA; j_call: TRBJ2-1; v_call: TRBV5-4; cdr3_aa: CASSPTGDAKQFF; cdr3_nt: TGTGCCAGCAGCCCGACAGGGGACGCAAAGCAGTTCTTC
d_call: NA; clone_size: NA; j_call: TRBJ1-1; v_call: TRBV7-9; cdr3_aa: CASSDRTVLNTEAFF; cdr3_nt: TGTGCCAGCAGCGACCGGACAGTCCTGAACACTGAAGCTTTCTTT
d_call: NA; clone_size: NA; j_call: TRBJ1-1; v_call: TRBV7-9; cdr3_aa: CASSLVRGWTDTEAFF; cdr3_nt: TGTGCCAGCAGCTTGGTCAGGGGTTGGACGGACACTGAAGCTTTCTTT
d_call: TRBD1; clone_size: NA; j_call: TRBJ2-5; v_call: TRBV6-1; cdr3_aa: CASSEWTGGRETQYF; cdr3_nt: TGTGCCAGCAGTGAATGGACAGGGGGACGAGAGACCCAGTACTTC
d_call: TRBD2; clone_size: NA; j_call: TRBJ2-5; v_call: TRBV19; cdr3_aa: CASSIMGTRGETQYF; cdr3_nt: TGTGCCAGTAGTATAATGGGGACTAGGGGAGAGACCCAGTACTTC
d_call: NA; clone_size: NA; j_call: TRBJ2-7; v_call: TRBV5-1; cdr3_aa: CASSPGYPYEQYF; cdr3_nt: TGCGCCAGCAGCCCAGGGTACCCCTACGAGCAGTACTTC
d_call: TRBD2; clone_size: few; j_call: TRBJ2-5; v_call: TRBV7-9; cdr3_aa: CASGLAGVETQYF; cdr3_nt: TGTGCCTCGGGGCTAGCGGGAGTGGAGACCCAGTACTTC
d_call: TRBD2; clone_size: NA; j_call: TRBJ2-1; v_call: TRBV6-4; cdr3_aa: CASSDSASGGYNEQFF; cdr3_nt: TGTGCCAGCAGTGACTCTGCTAGCGGGGGCTACAATGAGCAGTTCTTC
d_call: TRBD1; clone_size: NA; j_call: TRBJ2-7; v_call: TRBV19; cdr3_aa: CASSIDMGQGLYEQYF; cdr3_nt: TGTGCCAGTAGTATAGATATGGGACAGGGACTCTACGAGCAGTACTTC
d_call: NA; clone_size: NA; j_call: TRBJ2-2; v_call: TRBV6-1; cdr3_aa: CASTKEYNTGELFF; cdr3_nt: TGTGCCAGCACCAAGGAGTACAACACCGGGGAGCTGTTTTTT
d_call: NA; clone_size: few; j_call: TRBJ1-4; v_call: TRBV30; cdr3_aa: CAWKTPFLEKLFF; cdr3_nt: TGTGCCTGGAAGACTCCTTTTCTTGAAAAACTGTTTTTT
d_call: NA; clone_size: NA; j_call: TRBJ1-2; v_call: TRBV30; cdr3_aa: CAWSTRIYGYTF; cdr3_nt: TGTGCCTGGAGTACGCGGATCTATGGCTACACCTTC
d_call: NA; clone_size: few; j_call: TRBJ1-5; v_call: TRBV5-5; cdr3_aa: CASSLSWPGTQHF; cdr3_nt: TGTGCCAGCAGCTTGTCGTGGCCGGGGACCCAGCATTTT
d_call: NA; clone_size: NA; j_call: TRBJ1-4; v_call: TRBV7-2; cdr3_aa: CASSPSGAANEKLFF; cdr3_nt: TGTGCCAGCAGCCCCAGTGGGGCGGCTAATGAAAAACTGTTTTTT
d_call: TRBD2; clone_size: NA; j_call: TRBJ2-1; v_call: TRBV19; cdr3_aa: CASSRTSGSVNEQFF; cdr3_nt: TGTGCCAGTAGCCGCACTAGCGGGAGTGTCAATGAGCAGTTCTTC
d_call: TRBD1; clone_size: once; j_call: TRBJ1-1; v_call: TRBV19; cdr3_aa: CASSISGTANTEAFF; cdr3_nt: TGTGCCAGTAGTATATCGGGGACAGCGAACACTGAAGCTTTCTTT
d_call: NA; clone_size: few; j_call: TRBJ1-1; v_call: TRBV29-1; cdr3_aa: CSLSRGTEAFF; cdr3_nt: TGCAGCCTATCCAGGGGCACTGAAGCTTTCTTT
d_call: TRBD1; clone_size: few; j_call: TRBJ1-5; v_call: TRBV6-5; cdr3_aa: CASSKDRGQPQHF; cdr3_nt: TGTGCCAGCAGTAAGGACAGGGGTCAGCCCCAGCATTTT
d_call: NA; clone_size: NA; j_call: TRBJ1-1; v_call: TRBV7-9; cdr3_aa: CSSSLVSAEAFF; cdr3_nt: TGTTCCAGCAGCTTAGTTTCGGCTGAAGCTTTCTTT
d_call: TRBD2; clone_size: NA; j_call: TRBJ2-1; v_call: TRBV28; cdr3_aa: CASRESGRSYNEQFF; cdr3_nt: TGTGCCAGCAGGGAGAGCGGGAGGTCCTACAATGAGCAGTTCTTC
d_call: TRBD1; clone_size: NA; j_call: TRBJ1-3; v_call: TRBV5-1; cdr3_aa: CASSYDGQGVFGNTIYF; cdr3_nt: TGCGCCAGCAGCTACGACGGACAGGGGGTTTTTGGAAACACCATATATTTT
d_call: TRBD1; clone_size: NA; j_call: TRBJ1-2; v_call: TRBV7-9; cdr3_aa: CASSGDRVNGYTF; cdr3_nt: TGTGCCAGCAGCGGGGACAGGGTTAATGGCTACACCTTC
d_call: NA; clone_size: NA; j_call: TRBJ1-6; v_call: TRBV2; cdr3_aa: CASSANSRNSPLHF; cdr3_nt: TGTGCCAGCAGTGCGAACAGCCGGAATTCACCCCTCCACTTT
d_call: TRBD2; clone_size: NA; j_call: TRBJ2-7; v_call: TRBV9; cdr3_aa: CASSGVGGSSYEQYF; cdr3_nt: TGTGCCAGCAGCGGCGTGGGGGGGAGCTCCTACGAGCAGTACTTC
d_call: NA; clone_size: NA; j_call: TRBJ1-1; v_call: TRBV27; cdr3_aa: CASSLREGWTEAFF; cdr3_nt: TGTGCCAGCAGTTTAAGGGAGGGTTGGACTGAAGCTTTCTTT
d_call: NA; clone_size: NA; j_call: TRBJ2-7; v_call: TRBV30; cdr3_aa: CAWSGGTEAYEQYF; cdr3_nt: TGTGCCTGGAGTGGCGGGACAGAAGCCTACGAGCAGTACTTC
d_call: NA; clone_size: NA; j_call: TRBJ2-5; v_call: TRBV28; cdr3_aa: CASSSDRTFQETQYF; cdr3_nt: TGTGCCAGCAGTTCCGACAGGACGTTTCAAGAGACCCAGTACTTC
d_call: TRBD2; clone_size: NA; j_call: TRBJ2-1; v_call: TRBV27; cdr3_aa: CASSLRPGAGGEEQFF; cdr3_nt: TGTGCCAGCAGTTTAAGGCCCGGGGCGGGAGGGGAGGAGCAGTTCTTC
d_call: TRBD2; clone_size: once; j_call: TRBJ2-6; v_call: TRBV9; cdr3_aa: CASSARSGDRVLTF; cdr3_nt: TGTGCCAGCAGCGCCCGAAGCGGGGACCGCGTCCTGACTTTC